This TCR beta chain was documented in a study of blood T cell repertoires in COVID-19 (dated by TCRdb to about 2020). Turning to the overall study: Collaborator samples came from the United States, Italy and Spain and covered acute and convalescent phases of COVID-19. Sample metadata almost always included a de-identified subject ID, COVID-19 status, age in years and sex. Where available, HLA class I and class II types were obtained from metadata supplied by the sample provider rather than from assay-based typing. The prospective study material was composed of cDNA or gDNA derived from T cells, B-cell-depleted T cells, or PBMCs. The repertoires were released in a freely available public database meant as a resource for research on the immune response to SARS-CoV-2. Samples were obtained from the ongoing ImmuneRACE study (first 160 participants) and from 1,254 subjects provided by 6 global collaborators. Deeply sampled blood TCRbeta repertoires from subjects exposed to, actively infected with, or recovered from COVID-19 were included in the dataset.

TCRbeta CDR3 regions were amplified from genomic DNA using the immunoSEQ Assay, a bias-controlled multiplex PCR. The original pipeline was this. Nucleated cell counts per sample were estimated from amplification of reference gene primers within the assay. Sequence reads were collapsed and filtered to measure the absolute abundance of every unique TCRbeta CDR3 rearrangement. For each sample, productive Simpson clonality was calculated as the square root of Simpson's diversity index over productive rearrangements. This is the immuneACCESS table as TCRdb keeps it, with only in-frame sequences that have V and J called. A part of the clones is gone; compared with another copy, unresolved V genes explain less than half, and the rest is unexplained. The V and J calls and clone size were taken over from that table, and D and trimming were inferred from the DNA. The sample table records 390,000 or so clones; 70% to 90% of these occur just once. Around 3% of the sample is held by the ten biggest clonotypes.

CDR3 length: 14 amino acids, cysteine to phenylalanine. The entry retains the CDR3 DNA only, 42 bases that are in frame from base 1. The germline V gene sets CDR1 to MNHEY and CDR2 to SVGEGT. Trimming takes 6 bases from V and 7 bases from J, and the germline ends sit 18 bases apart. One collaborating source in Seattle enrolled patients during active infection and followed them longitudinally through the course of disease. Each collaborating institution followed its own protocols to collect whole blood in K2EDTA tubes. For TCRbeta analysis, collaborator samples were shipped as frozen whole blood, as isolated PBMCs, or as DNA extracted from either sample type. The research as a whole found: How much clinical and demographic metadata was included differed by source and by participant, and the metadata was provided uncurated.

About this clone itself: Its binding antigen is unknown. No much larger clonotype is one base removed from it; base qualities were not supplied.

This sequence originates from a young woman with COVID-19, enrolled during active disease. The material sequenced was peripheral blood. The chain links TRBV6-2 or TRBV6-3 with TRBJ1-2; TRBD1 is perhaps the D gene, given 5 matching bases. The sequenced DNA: TGTGCCAGCAGCCCTTGGATGACGGGGGGTGGCTACACCTTC. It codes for CASSPWMTGGGYTF.